The text below deals with one TCR beta chain. The clone's antigen remains unknown. No base quality information exists; no much larger clone differs at one position. This specimen comes from a study of shared T cell receptors in the human thymus (dated by TCRdb to 2020 to 2022). Regarding the study in general: The study examined how self-reactive, shared T-cell receptor alpha chains are generated in the human thymus.

The library was generated by the immunoSEQ multiplex PCR assay. What TCRdb holds here is the immuneACCESS table cut down to in-frame rearrangements. Part of the clones is not present; checked against another copy, under half of the missing clones reflect an unresolved V gene, and the others are unexplained. Within this sample are hundreds of thousands of clones, with roughly 88% of them counted one time only. Around 0.0099% of the sample belongs to the ten largest clones. CDR3 length: 15 amino acids, cysteine to phenylalanine. The read is trimmed to its CDR3 DNA, 45 bases read in frame from base 1. CDR1 is given as SEHNR and CDR2 as FQNEAQ, both from the germline V gene (reference sequence). V and J are trimmed by 5 bases and 4 bases, and the gene matches miss 8 bases of the junction. The same specimen was also included in a second study, on human thymus T cells. The second source states: Immunologically healthy infants undergoing open corrective cardiac surgery for congenital heart defects in Finland were used as donors. Thymus tissue was obtained as surgical resects removed during corrective cardiac surgery. Both the thymic and the peripheral blood repertoires appeared to show biased V and J gene segment usage. The related research reported highly overlapping thymic TCR repertoires among unrelated individuals. TCR alpha and beta repertoires from roughly 8 infant thymus samples and four related peripheral blood samples were characterized in the study. Donor ages ranging from about 7 to 244 days were recorded, and roughly six male and two female infants were included in the cohort. After being mechanically released from the tissue, thymocytes were kept at -70 degrees C in pellets of about 10-33 million cells. Genomic DNA was extracted from frozen cell pellets with a QIAsymphony instrument. TCRB and TCRAD loci were amplified from a standardized quantity of quality-controlled genomic DNA using the immunoSEQ multiplex PCR assay. The amplicons covered the V(D)J region and were long enough to include the CDR3 and to identify the V and J genes. Amplicon sequencing was performed on an Illumina platform through the commercial immunoSEQ service. Primer bias and sequencing errors were corrected using previously described methods, and TCRAD and TCRB definitions followed the IMGT database. Analysis of the repertoires was done with immunoSEQ Analyzer 3.0 and VDJTools and included basic statistics, V/J segment usage, diversity estimates, rarefaction and pairwise overlap. To estimate diversity, the Chao1, ChaoE, Efron-Thisted, Shannon and inverse Simpson indices were applied, and diversity was also estimated on datasets down-sampled to the smallest sample. Repertoire overlap was determined by strict matching of CDR3 nucleotide sequence, V gene and J gene, and Jaccard-based multidimensional scaling clustering was applied. On average, around 810,000 unique TCRB clonotypes were obtained from thymus samples, compared with around 78,000 from blood samples.

The chain uses TRBV7-9 and TRBJ2-7; 10 bases in the junction line up with TRBD1. The material sequenced was thymocytes. The source is a boy less than two years old with a congenital heart defect. Donor details come from another sample of the same person, matched by shared clones. This receptor carries the CDR3 CASSPAGTGVYEQYF. The bases read TGTGCCAGCAGCCCCGCCGGGACAGGGGTGTACGAGCAGTACTTC.